These 21 T cell receptor beta chains were sequenced from one sample in a study of human T cells and chemical hapten exposure. One entry per CDR3 protein, called by TCRdb with MiXCR from the RACE reads. The sample shows 95,000 to 150,000 distinct CDR3 sequences, less than 15% of them seen only once. Specified time point: pre-sensitization, week 0. Treatment described: therapeutic diphenylcyclopropenone sensitization with weekly scalp DPC. This sample comprised whole blood, obtained in connection with sensitization to the hapten diphenylcyclopropenone (DPC). These receptors came from a woman under 30 with alopecia areata. Some clones in this sample may be carry-over from other donors' samples.

The V call is TRBV4-3, the J call TRBJ2-1; 7 bases are shared with TRBD2. The junction had 0 bases not matched to a gene; V was cut back by 4 bases and J by 0 bases. Per the germline V gene, CDR1 is LGHNA and CDR2 is YSLEER. The CDR3 is 14 residues long. This CDR3 is CASSRTSSYNEQFF. In DNA, the CDR3 is TGCGCCAGCAGCCGGACTAGCTCCTACAATGAGCAGTTCTTC.

This clonotype was counted between two and nine times. The V gene is TRBV6-5, the J gene TRBJ1-4; 7 nucleotides match TRBD1. Trimming at V came to 7 bases and at J to 5 bases, leaving 10 bases not matched to a gene. The CDR3 contains 15 residues. CDR1 and CDR2 (germline): MNHEY, SVGAGI. CDR3 in amino acids: CASTPFTGQNEKLFF. The CDR3 DNA reads TGTGCCAGCACCCCCTTCACGGGACAGAATGAAAAACTGTTTTTT.

J is TRBJ2-2 and V is TRBV6-2 or TRBV6-3; tentatively, D is TRBD1 (5 bases). Germline-derived CDR1 and CDR2 are MNHEY and SVGEGT. This CDR3 contains 16 residues. The germline V and J ends were trimmed by 5 bases and 1 base, with 14 bases remaining between them. CDR3 bases: TGTGCCAGCAGTGCGACCGGACAAGTGAACACCGGGGAGCTGTTTTTT. Amino acid sequence: CASSATGQVNTGELFF.

The V and J genes are TRBV28 and TRBJ1-1; D perhaps matches TRBD1 (5 bases). The CDR3 runs to 18 residues. In germline, CDR1 is MDHEN, CDR2 SYDVKM. V dropped 3 bases and J dropped 0 bases, with 20 bases sitting between them. The CDR3 nucleotides are TGTGCCAGCAGTTTGAGGGCAGGGAGGGGTCCTTTGAACACTGAAGCTTTCTTT. Its translation: CASSLRAGRGPLNTEAFF. The full variable domain, rest sourced from reference TRBV28 and TRBJ1-1, is DVKVTQSSRYLVKRTGEKVFLECVQDMDHENMFWYRQDPGLGLRLIYFSYDVKMKEKGDIPEGYSVSREKKERFSLILESASTNQTSMYLCASSLRAGRGPLNTEAFFGQGTRLTVV.

A few counts support this clonotype. The chain employs TRBV27 and TRBJ1-1, with D unresolved. The CDR3 runs 15 residues. V was clipped by 4 bases and J by 4 bases, with 16 bases between them. CDR1 MNHEY and CDR2 SMNVEV come from the germline V gene (reference sequence). The CDR3 loop reads CASSSLRIGGTEAFF. In nucleotides, the CDR3 is TGTGCCAGCAGTTCCCTCCGGATCGGCGGCACTGAAGCTTTCTTT.

This clonotype turned up a few times. The V gene is TRBV14, the J gene TRBJ1-2; 7 nucleotides align to TRBD1. V shed 5 bases and J 2 bases; nucleotides not matched to a gene: 14. Germline loops: CDR1 SGHDN, CDR2 FVKESK. The CDR3 covers 17 residues. CDR3 nucleotide sequence: TGTGCCAGCAGCTCCCGACAGGGAGGGGCTCGGAACTATGGCTACACCTTC. Amino acids: CASSSRQGGARNYGYTF.

Details on this clonotype: The germline gene is not matched at one end of the junction; a read error may be the cause. The V and J genes are TRBV18 and TRBJ1-2; the D gene is possibly TRBD1 (6 bases). CDR3 length: 14 amino acids. Per the germline V gene, CDR1 is KGHSH and CDR2 is LQKENI. The CDR3 nucleotides read TGTGTCAGCTCACCAGGGGAGAGGAACTATGGCTACACCTTC. Its protein is CVSSPGERNYGYTF.

This clonotype has a count of ten or more. The V call is TRBV21-1, the J call TRBJ2-6. TRBV21-1 is termed a pseudogene. The CDR3 is 16 residues long. CDR3 sequence: CASSWRQGFGANVLTF. In nucleotides, the CDR3 is TGTGCCAGCAGCTGGCGCCAGGGTTTTGGGGCCAACGTCCTGACTTTC.

V is TRBV7-2 and J is TRBJ2-3, with TRBD1 as a possible D gene (5 bases). The CDR3 has 13 amino acids. Germline CDR1 reads SGHTA; CDR2 reads FQGNSA. The V end was cut by 5 bases, the J end by 4 bases, with 10 bases between. CDR3 amino acids: CASSAQGADTQYF. The CDR3 DNA is TGTGCCAGCAGCGCCCAGGGCGCAGATACGCAGTATTTT.

The J gene is TRBJ2-7, the V gene TRBV4-3; no clear D gene. CDR3 length: 17 amino acids. Germline V lookup: CDR1 LGHNA, CDR2 YSLEER. Trimming cost V 0 bases and J 4 bases, with 19 bases left between them. The chain's CDR3 is CASSQEVGPEPTYEQYF. The CDR3 bases are TGCGCCAGCAGCCAAGAAGTTGGACCAGAACCTACTTACGAGCAGTACTTC.

This rearrangement joins TRBV20-1 to TRBJ1-1; D possibly corresponds to TRBD1 (6 bases). Germline V gene sequence: CDR1 DFQATT, CDR2 SNEGSKA (reference sequence). The CDR3 extends over 12 amino acids. With 3 bases removed from V and 5 bases from J, the gap between germline ends came to 10 bases. The CDR3 DNA sequence: TGCAGTGCTAGTAGGGGGAGGACTGAAGCTTTCTTT. Protein product: CSASRGRTEAFF.

The chain employs TRBV20-1 and TRBJ2-5; 10 nucleotides match TRBD2. The CDR3 has 14 amino acids. Trimming took 4 bases from V and 13 from J; bases not matched to a gene: 15. Germline V gene data show CDR1 as DFQATT and CDR2 as SNEGSKA (reference sequence). The CDR3 protein is CSATPPASGGYAYF. CDR3 DNA sequence: TGCAGTGCTACCCCCCCGGCTAGCGGGGGTTACGCGTACTTC.

This clonotype was counted ten times or more. The J gene is TRBJ2-7, the V gene TRBV29-1; 7 bases match TRBD1. CDR3 length: 11 residues. The V and J ends lost 4 bases and 4 bases, in that order; junction bases with no gene match: 1. Germline V CDR1 and CDR2: SQVTM, ANQGSEA. DNA of the CDR3: TGCAGCGTTGGCAGGGGGTACGAGCAGTACTTC. Translating it yields CSVGRGYEQYF.

The chain uses TRBV29-1 and TRBJ2-7; 8 bases are shared with TRBD1. Germline CDR1 is SQVTM and CDR2 is ANQGSEA. This CDR3 has 14 residues. After removal of 6 bases from V and 2 bases from J, the junction contained 9 bases not matched to a gene. In nucleotides, the CDR3 is TGCAGCGTGGGATTAGGACAGGGAACCTACGAGCAGTACTTC. It codes for CSVGLGQGTYEQYF.

The genes are TRBV14 and TRBJ2-2, with 10 bases fitting TRBD2. Germline V CDR1 and CDR2: SGHDN, FVKESK. V was pared by 1 base and J by 5 bases, with 4 bases of the junction left unmatched. The CDR3 is 16 amino acids. The CDR3 bases are TGTGCCAGCAGCCAAGCGGGACTAGCGTTAACCGGGGAGCTGTTTTTT. Amino acid sequence: CASSQAGLALTGELFF.

The rearrangement joins TRBV4-1 to TRBJ1-1; no clear D gene. V lost 1 base to trimming and J lost 1 base, with 13 bases between them. The CDR3 extends over 16 amino acids. Germline CDR1 MGHRA, CDR2 YSYEKL. CDR3 sequence reads: CASSQVAHSKNTEAFF. The CDR3 DNA is TGCGCCAGCAGCCAAGTCGCACACTCTAAGAACACTGAAGCTTTCTTT.

This clonotype was observed many times. V gene TRBV11-2 combines with J gene TRBJ2-7; no clear D. Trimming left V 2 bases short and J 7 bases short, with 12 bases between. The CDR3 is 13 amino acids. Germline assignment: CDR1 SGHAT and CDR2 FQNNGV. This CDR3 reads CASSLILREEQYF. For the CDR3, the DNA is TGTGCCAGCAGCTTAATATTAAGGGAAGAGCAGTACTTC.

This clonotype showed up just a few times. One end of the junction fails to match germline, which may point to a read error. The chain couples TRBV7-9 to TRBJ2-6, with D perhaps TRBD1 (5 bases). The CDR3 consists of 16 residues. Germline V CDR1 and CDR2: SEHNR, FQNEAQ (reference sequence). CDR3 coding DNA: TGTGCCAGCAGCTTAGGACACGCCTCTGGGGCAAACGTCCTGACTTTC. As protein: CASSLGHASGANVLTF.

This clonotype was picked up a small number of times. The chain combines TRBV6-2 or TRBV6-3 with TRBJ1-1; D uncertain. From germline, CDR1 is MNHEY and CDR2 SVGEGT. The CDR3 has 12 residues. The V and J ends lost 6 bases and 5 bases respectively, with 10 bases between them. The CDR3 loop is CASRKTFTEAFF. The CDR3 DNA sequence: TGTGCCAGCAGAAAAACGTTTACTGAAGCTTTCTTT.

The J gene is TRBJ1-6, the V gene TRBV28; 7 positions match TRBD1. Germline CDR1 and CDR2: MDHEN and SYDVKM. The CDR3 is made up of 14 amino acids. V shed 6 bases, J shed 5 bases, and the junction held 4 bases outside the gene matches. CDR3 nucleotide sequence: TGTGCCAGCAGATTCCAGGGGGATAATTCACCCCTCCACTTT. Translation: CASRFQGDNSPLHF.

This clonotype was detected ten times or more. V usage is TRBV2 and J usage is TRBJ1-1, with 10 nucleotides matching TRBD1. V dropped 1 base and J dropped 4; count of bases not matched to a gene: 6. CDR1 SNHLY and CDR2 FYNNEI come from the germline V gene. The CDR3 spans 16 residues. CDR3 nucleotides: TGTGCCAGCAGTGAAGGCCCGGACAGGGGGTCCACTGAAGCTTTCTTT. Its translation is CASSEGPDRGSTEAFF.